What follows describes a single T cell receptor beta chain. This entry comes from a study of technical replicates of blood from four donors. The V end lost 6 bases, the J end lost 5 bases, and 20 bases lay between the germline ends. CDR3 length: 15 amino acids. Germline CDR1 reads LNHDA; CDR2 reads SQIVND (reference sequence). Generated by immunoSEQ multiplex PCR, the TCRdb table keeps only in-frame clones and is missing some. Of under 85,000 clones detected, approximately 96% appear once; the ten largest clones hold roughly 0.35%. This receptor was taken from a human donor in good health. The sample consisted of T cells isolated from PBMCs. This chain uses TRBV19 with TRBJ2-7; tentative D call: TRBD1 (5 bases). The DNA of the CDR3 is TGTGCCAGTAGATCGAGGACAACCTTATCTGACGAGCAGTACTTC. Protein sequence: CASRSRTTLSDEQYF.